The rows below give T cell receptor beta chains drawn from one sample of a study of Ad26.COV2.S vaccination and SARS-CoV-2 variants. Data came from immunoSEQ multiplex PCR; TCRdb stores just in-frame clones and leaves some out. The profile shows a few hundred thousand clones, about nine tenths of them singletons. The source was peripheral blood, collected in a trial of Ad26.COV2.S vaccine versus placebo. Source of these receptors: a person aged 18 to 65 who received the Ad26.COV2.S COVID-19 vaccine or a placebo. Each CDR3 is given with its conserved first and last residue. D genes are given only for firm matches. Where a row states a size, it is once, few, many or the class of an expanded clone; other rows omit it.

clone_size	j_call	v_call	d_call	cdr3_aa	cdr3_nt
few	TRBJ1-3	TRBV2	TRBD1	CASSIQGFGNTIYF	TGTGCCAGCAGTATACAGGGGTTTGGAAACACCATATATTTT
few	TRBJ1-1	TRBV3-1/TRBV3-2	-	CASSPALNTEAFF	TGTGCCAGCAGTCCCGCCTTGAACACTGAAGCTTTCTTT
-	TRBJ2-7	TRBV20-1	TRBD1	CSASPPDRVGLSYEQYF	TGCAGTGCTAGTCCCCCGGACAGGGTGGGGCTATCCTACGAGCAGTACTTC
once	TRBJ1-1	TRBV7-2	-	CASSLRLTVMNTEAFF	TGTGCCAGCAGCTTAAGGCTTACAGTTATGAACACTGAAGCTTTCTTT
-	TRBJ1-5	TRBV24-1	-	CATSDPIRVDSNQPQHF	TGTGCCACCAGTGACCCCATCAGGGTGGATAGCAATCAGCCCCAGCATTTT
-	TRBJ1-2	TRBV6-5	-	CASMPGGYGYTF	TGTGCCAGCATGCCCGGCGGCTATGGCTACACCTTC
-	TRBJ2-7	TRBV24-1	-	CATSDRGEQYF	TGTGCCACCAGTGATCGGGGCGAGCAGTACTTC
-	TRBJ1-1	TRBV18	-	CASSRVQNTEAFF	TGTGCCAGCTCACGGGTCCAAAACACTGAAGCTTTCTTT
-	TRBJ2-3	TRBV10-3	-	CAISPDSFTDTQYF	TGTGCCATCAGCCCCGACTCATTCACAGATACGCAGTATTTT
-	TRBJ2-7	TRBV24-1	-	CATSDLYRPYEQYF	TGTGCCACCAGTGATTTGTACAGGCCGTACGAGCAGTACTTC